This entry lists 20 T cell receptor beta chains sequenced from one sample in a study of response to subunit inactivated influenza vaccine. From the RT-PCR reads, TCRdb called clonotypes with MiXCR, one entry per CDR3 protein. This sample has 500,000 to 750,000 distinct CDR3 sequences, with 14% found just once. This sample comprised PBMCs from blood, obtained roughly 12 days after vaccination. These receptors came from a man in his forties or fifties who received an inactivated influenza vaccine.

V and J are TRBV20-1 and TRBJ1-3, with D tentatively TRBD1 (5 bases). Trimming shortened V by 2 bases and J by 3 bases, and 11 bases separated the two germline ends. The CDR3 has 14 amino acids. The germline V gene has CDR1 DFQATT and CDR2 SNEGSKA (reference sequence). CDR3 loop: CSARQQVDGNTIYF. The CDR3 DNA reads TGCAGTGCTAGACAACAGGTTGATGGAAACACCATATATTTT.

This clonotype showed up many times. V usage is TRBV18 and J usage is TRBJ2-3, with D perhaps TRBD1 or TRBD2 (5 bases each). The germline V gene has CDR1 KGHSH and CDR2 LQKENI. The CDR3 consists of 15 residues. Trimming removed 0 bases at V and 7 bases at J, with 14 bases between. The CDR3 region has the DNA TGTGCCAGCTCACCACCGGGACCTCAAACGAATACGCAGTATTTT. Protein: CASSPPGPQTNTQYF.

As regards this clonotype: Because the CDR3 is missing its conserved closing phenylalanine or tryptophan, this is likely a read error. V gene TRBV7-2 combines with J gene TRBJ2-7; no firm D call. The germline V and J ends were trimmed by 4 bases and 6 bases, with 10 bases remaining between them. This CDR3 is 12 amino acids long. Per the germline V gene, CDR1 is SGHTA and CDR2 is FQGNSA. CDR3 coding DNA: TGTGCCAGCAGCTCCCGGTCGTCCGAGCAGTACTTG. Translating it yields CASSSRSSEQYL.

The rearrangement links TRBV27 to TRBJ1-6; D uncertain. The CDR3 is 13 residues long. The V gene lost 8 bases and the J gene lost 3 bases, with 8 bases spanning the gap. The germline gives CDR1 MNHEY, CDR2 SMNVEV (reference sequence). CDR3 sequence: CASAAGYNSPLHF. In DNA, the CDR3 is TGTGCCAGCGCGGCGGGCTATAATTCACCCCTCCACTTT.

In this sample, this clonotype turned up a few times. The V and J genes are TRBV6-2 or TRBV6-3 and TRBJ2-1; the D is unclear. V lost 2 bases, J lost 9 bases, and 14 bases lay in between. Germline values: CDR1 MNHEY, CDR2 SVGEGT. The CDR3 covers 14 residues. CDR3 sequence reads: CASSYAALGAEQFF. In DNA form, the CDR3 reads TGTGCCAGCAGTTACGCGGCTCTAGGAGCTGAGCAGTTCTTC.

This clonotype was recorded a few times. The V and J genes are TRBV5-5 and TRBJ2-7; D is unresolved. V lost 0 bases to trimming and J lost 2 bases, with 9 bases between them. Germline V gene lookup returns CDR1 SGHKS and CDR2 YYEKEE (reference sequence). The CDR3 is 14 residues long. CDR3 DNA: TGTGCCAGCAGCTTGGAGTTTGGCACCTACGAGCAGTACTTC. Amino acids: CASSLEFGTYEQYF.

This clonotype showed up just a few times. The chain joins TRBV2 to TRBJ1-5; D is unclear. Trimming cost V 6 bases and J 4 bases, with 10 bases left between them. CDR3 length: 13 amino acids. The germline V gene encodes CDR1 SNHLY and CDR2 FYNNEI. The CDR3: CASSIGENQPQHF. CDR3 nucleotides: TGTGCCAGCAGCATCGGGGAAAATCAGCCCCAGCATTTT.

This clonotype came up a few times. V usage is TRBV11-2 and J usage is TRBJ1-5, with 7 positions matching TRBD1. The CDR3 runs to 14 residues. The trim removed 5 bases at V and 7 bases at J, leaving 8 bases unmatched. Germline V gene data show CDR1 as SGHAT and CDR2 as FQNNGV. CDR3: CASSAAGGRQPQHF. In nucleotides, the CDR3 is TGTGCCAGCAGCGCGGCAGGGGGAAGGCAGCCCCAGCATTTT.

Many counts were recorded for this clonotype. The chain is built from TRBV20-1 and TRBJ2-7, with TRBD2 matching 7 bases. Germline loops: CDR1 DFQATT, CDR2 SNEGSKA (reference sequence). Losses at the gene ends were 0 bases for V and 2 bases for J; bases not matched to a gene: 10. CDR3 size: 16 residues. Written as DNA, the CDR3 is TGCAGTGCTAGAGAATTATCGCTAGCGGAGACCTACGAGCAGTACTTC. Translating it yields CSARELSLAETYEQYF.

The sample holds a few counts of this clonotype. The chain carries TRBV6-5 and TRBJ1-5, with 7 bases aligning to TRBD1. Germline values: CDR1 MNHEY, CDR2 SVGAGI. Unmatched junction bases numbered 14, after V lost 4 bases and J lost 2 bases. The CDR3 runs to 18 residues. As DNA, the CDR3 is TGTGCCAGCAGTTCCCTCTTGTCGCTCAGGGGGGGCAATCAGCCCCAGCATTTT. Its protein is CASSSLLSLRGGNQPQHF.

The chain links TRBV28 to TRBJ2-3; 7 bases agree with TRBD2. The J segment lost 1 base and the V segment lost 3 bases, leaving 7 bases of the junction unmatched. This CDR3 contains 16 residues. Germline assignment: CDR1 MDHEN and CDR2 SYDVKM. Here the CDR3 DNA reads TGTGCCAGCAGTTTCGGGCGGGAGTGGGGCACAGATACGCAGTATTTT. It translates to CASSFGREWGTDTQYF.

This clonotype was detected a few times. The chain employs TRBV9 and TRBJ2-3; 9 bases line up with TRBD2. This CDR3 is built from 16 residues. Looked up from germline, CDR1 is SGDLS and CDR2 is YYNGEE. V was pared by 0 bases and J by 5 bases, with 7 bases of the junction left unmatched. The CDR3 loop is CASSVEGTSNRDTQYF. CDR3 coding DNA: TGTGCCAGCAGCGTAGAGGGGACTAGCAACCGAGATACGCAGTATTTT.

The genes are TRBV2 and TRBJ2-7; 9 positions match TRBD2. The J segment lost 9 bases and the V segment lost 4 bases, leaving 7 bases of the junction unmatched. The germline CDR1 and CDR2 sequences are SNHLY and FYNNEI. The CDR3 has 13 amino acids. The CDR3 loop is CASSGLAGTGQYF. CDR3 nucleotides: TGTGCCAGCAGTGGGCTAGCGGGGACGGGGCAGTACTTC.

A few counts support this clonotype. The chain links TRBV4-1 to TRBJ1-4; no definite D call. There are 15 residues in the CDR3. Trimming took 3 bases from V and 4 from J, leaving 12 bases between them. The germline V gene encodes CDR1 MGHRA and CDR2 YSYEKL. CDR3 nucleotides: TGCGCCAGCAGCCAGGACGGACGGTTTAATGAAAAACTGTTTTTT. It codes for CASSQDGRFNEKLFF.

V and J are TRBV11-2 and TRBJ2-5; 9 positions agree with TRBD2. CDR1 SGHAT and CDR2 FQNNGV come from the germline V gene. CDR3 size: 18 residues. V dropped 4 bases and J dropped 2; count of bases not matched to a gene: 14. The CDR3 nucleotides are TGTGCCAGCAGCTCCTGGCGGAGCGGGAGGAGGAATCAAGAGACCCAGTACTTC. Protein sequence: CASSSWRSGRRNQETQYF. The entire variable domain, with the rest obtained from reference TRBV11-2 and TRBJ2-5, is as follows: EAGVAQSPRYKIIEKRQSVAFWCNPISGHATLYWYQQILGQGPKLLIQFQNNGVVDDSQLPKDRFSAERLKGVDSTLKIQPAKLEDSAVYLCASSSWRSGRRNQETQYFGPGTRLLVL.

V usage is TRBV29-1 and J usage is TRBJ1-1; D gene uncertain. V was pared by 5 bases and J by 0 bases, with 7 bases between. Germline lookup yields CDR1 SQVTM and CDR2 ANQGSEA. The length of the CDR3 is 12 residues. The CDR3 coding sequence is TGCAGCGTTTCAGCGTTGAACACTGAAGCTTTCTTT. This sequence encodes CSVSALNTEAFF. Full variable domain (missing parts from reference TRBV29-1 and TRBJ1-1): SAVISQKPSRDICQRGTSLTIQCQVDSQVTMMFWYRQQPGQSLTLIATANQGSEATYESGFVIDKFPISRPNLTFSTLTVSNMSPEDSSIYLCSVSALNTEAFFGQGTRLTVV.

Ten or more counts support this clonotype. The chain links TRBV6-2 or TRBV6-3 to TRBJ2-4; TRBD2 is a possible D gene (6 bases). The CDR3 runs to 14 residues. Trimming stripped 2 bases from V and 6 bases from J, with 11 bases between. Per germline, CDR1 MNHEY and CDR2 SVGEGT. CDR3 region: CASSYEGGVNIQYF. In DNA, the CDR3 is TGTGCCAGCAGTTACGAAGGAGGGGTAAACATTCAGTACTTC.

V gene TRBV4-2 combines with J gene TRBJ2-3, with 12 nucleotides matching TRBD2. This CDR3 is 16 amino acids long. Trimming removed 2 bases from V and 6 bases from J; junction bases left unmatched: 6. Germline CDR1 and CDR2: LGHNA and YNFKEQ. This CDR3 reads CASSQLAGGATDTQYF. For the CDR3, the DNA is TGTGCCAGCAGCCAACTAGCGGGGGGGGCAACGGATACGCAGTATTTT.

This clonotype was seen at least ten times. The gene calls are TRBV12-3 or TRBV12-4 and TRBJ2-2, with TRBD1 as a possible D gene (7 bases). The CDR3 extends over 15 amino acids. V was clipped by 5 bases and J by 0 bases, with 10 bases between them. Here the CDR3 reads CASSRGTANTGELFF. CDR3 nucleotide sequence: TGTGCCAGCAGTCGCGGGACAGCGAACACCGGGGAGCTGTTTTTT.

This clonotype has more than one count but fewer than ten. The J gene is TRBJ2-7, the V gene TRBV27, with 9 bases aligning to TRBD1. CDR3 length: 15 residues. The germline CDR1 and CDR2 sequences are MNHEY and SMNVEV (reference sequence). V lost 3 bases, J lost 6 bases, and 9 bases stayed unmatched. The DNA of the CDR3 is TGTGCCAGCAGTTTGGGGACAGGGAGTTTCGCCGAGCAGTACTTC. This codes for CASSLGTGSFAEQYF.